A single sample gave rise to the 18 T cell receptor beta chains below, sequenced in a study of T cell repertoires in cytomegalovirus infection. TCRdb used MiXCR to reprocess the reads, holding one entry per CDR3 protein. The sample lists some 230,000 distinct CDR3 sequences, over 20% occurring once. The sequencing sample was made of CD8+ T cells from PBMCs. Every receptor here comes from a human donor in good health (CMV status not recorded). Some clones in this sample may be carry-over from other donors' samples.

The V and J genes are TRBV20-1 and TRBJ2-5; 9 nucleotides line up with TRBD2. The germline CDR1 and CDR2 sequences are DFQATT and SNEGSKA (reference sequence). This CDR3 has 16 amino acids. The trim removed 2 bases at V and 7 bases at J, leaving 14 bases unmatched. As DNA, the CDR3 is TGCAGTGCTAGATTACTAGCGGGTAACCCCGCCGGGACCCAGTACTTC. It is translated as CSARLLAGNPAGTQYF.

The genes are TRBV28 and TRBJ2-1; 10 nucleotides match TRBD1. V shed 5 bases, J shed 9 bases, and the junction held 10 bases outside the gene matches. The CDR3 runs to 15 residues. Germline values: CDR1 MDHEN, CDR2 SYDVKM. CDR3 amino acids: CASSQDRGLVGEQFF. For the CDR3, the DNA is TGTGCCAGCAGTCAAGACAGGGGGCTAGTTGGTGAGCAGTTCTTC. Combining the CDR3 with reference TRBV28 and TRBJ2-1 gives the whole variable domain DVKVTQSSRYLVKRTGEKVFLECVQDMDHENMFWYRQDPGLGLRLIYFSYDVKMKEKGDIPEGYSVSREKKERFSLILESASTNQTSMYLCASSQDRGLVGEQFFGPGTRLTVL.

The chain is built from TRBV5-6 and TRBJ2-6; 7 bases agree with TRBD2. This CDR3 is 16 amino acids long. Germline V gene sequence: CDR1 SGHDT, CDR2 YYEEEE. The ends lost 6 bases at V and 4 bases at J; junction bases unmatched: 10. In DNA form, the CDR3 reads TGTGCCAGCATCCGGCCCGGGGGGACCGGGGCCAACGTCCTGACTTTC. This codes for CASIRPGGTGANVLTF.

The chain links TRBV5-5 to TRBJ2-1; D tentatively reads TRBD1 or TRBD2 (6 bases each). Per the germline V gene, CDR1 is SGHKS and CDR2 is YYEKEE (reference sequence). V lost 0 bases and J lost 0, with 10 bases in between. The CDR3 totals 16 residues. This CDR3 is CASSLAGASSYNEQFF. The CDR3 bases are TGTGCCAGCAGCTTGGCGGGGGCTAGCTCCTACAATGAGCAGTTCTTC.

The genes are TRBV11-2 and TRBJ2-1; TRBD2 aligns across 7 bases. The CDR3 sequence is 17 residues long. CDR1 and CDR2 from the germline V gene are SGHAT and FQNNGV. The junction had 14 bases not matched to a gene; V was cut back by 5 bases and J by 4 bases. CDR3 loop: CASSAKGGRDLYNEQFF. The CDR3, as DNA: TGTGCCAGCAGCGCAAAGGGAGGGCGGGATCTGTACAATGAGCAGTTCTTC.

The chain carries TRBV4-1 and TRBJ1-1; D unresolved. Germline-derived CDR1 and CDR2 are MGHRA and YSYEKL. Trimming stripped 0 bases from V and 0 bases from J, with 8 bases between. This CDR3 has 15 residues. The CDR3 DNA reads as TGCGCCAGCAGCCAAGAAAGTCATCTGAACACTGAAGCTTTCTTT. This sequence encodes CASSQESHLNTEAFF.

This clonotype has a handful of counts. This rearrangement joins TRBV28 to TRBJ2-7; D is unclear. V was trimmed by 3 bases and J by 0 bases, leaving 12 bases between them. Germline V gives CDR1 MDHEN, CDR2 SYDVKM. The CDR3 consists of 15 residues. CDR3 loop: CASSFSYTSSYEQYF. In DNA form, the CDR3 reads TGTGCCAGCAGTTTTTCCTATACGAGCTCCTACGAGCAGTACTTC.

The chain links TRBV4-2 to TRBJ2-1; TRBD2 matches at 13 bases. Trimming cost V 4 bases and J 7 bases; bases outside gene matches: 7. Germline CDR1 and CDR2: LGHNA and YNFKEQ. This CDR3 is 16 amino acids long. Here the CDR3 reads CASSPLLAGGRNEQFF. The CDR3 nucleotides read TGTGCCAGCAGCCCCCTACTAGCGGGGGGGCGGAATGAGCAGTTCTTC.

This clonotype has at least ten counts. The V and J genes are TRBV7-2 and TRBJ1-6, with D perhaps TRBD1 (5 bases). Germline-derived CDR1 and CDR2 are SGHTA and FQGNSA. The V end was cut by 6 bases, the J end by 4 bases, with 16 bases between. The CDR3 contains 16 residues. CDR3 in DNA: TGTGCCAGCAGACACGAGGGGCGTTTGTATAATTCACCCCTCCACTTT. Translated: CASRHEGRLYNSPLHF.

The chain couples TRBV9 to TRBJ1-2, with D perhaps matching TRBD1 (6 bases). The CDR3 consists of 15 residues. Germline CDR1 and CDR2: SGDLS and YYNGEE. The V and J ends lost 0 bases and 4 bases respectively, with 13 bases between them. As DNA, the CDR3 is TGTGCCAGCAGCGTAGACTCGGACAGTGTCTATGGCTACACCTTC. Its protein is CASSVDSDSVYGYTF.

The rearrangement joins TRBV2 to TRBJ2-2; no definite D call. The V end was cut by 3 bases, the J end by 2 bases, with 13 bases between. Germline V gene lookup returns CDR1 SNHLY and CDR2 FYNNEI. This CDR3 contains 16 residues. The chain's CDR3 is CASSEWQAKNTGELFF. In nucleotides, the CDR3 is TGTGCCAGCAGTGAGTGGCAGGCCAAAAACACCGGGGAGCTGTTTTTT.

The chain is built from TRBV12-3 or TRBV12-4 and TRBJ1-2; the D gene is possibly TRBD1 (5 bases). Trimming cost V 5 bases and J 7 bases, with 20 bases left between them. The CDR3 covers 15 residues. CDR3 loop: CASSHSPGPAVGYTF. DNA for the CDR3: TGTGCCAGCAGTCACTCGCCGGGACCGGCAGTTGGCTACACCTTC.

V is TRBV12-3 or TRBV12-4 and J is TRBJ2-7, with unresolved D. This CDR3 region has 13 residues. V was trimmed by 4 bases and J by 3 bases, leaving 10 bases between them. CDR3 nucleotide sequence: TGTGCCAGCAGTTCTGGGATCCTCTACGAGCAGTACTTC. This sequence encodes CASSSGILYEQYF.

This clonotype came up a few times. This chain links TRBV20-1 with TRBJ1-4, with D perhaps matching TRBD1 (5 bases). This CDR3 has 16 residues. CDR1 DFQATT and CDR2 SNEGSKA come from the germline V gene (reference sequence). V was shortened by 0 bases and J by 4 bases, with 15 bases between the two germline ends. The CDR3 region is CSARDPWAGGNEKLFF. CDR3 nucleotide sequence: TGCAGTGCTAGAGACCCCTGGGCGGGGGGTAATGAAAAACTGTTTTTT.

There are many counts of this clonotype. The genes are TRBV7-9 and TRBJ1-2, with D possibly being TRBD1 (6 bases). CDR1 is SEHNR, CDR2 FQNEAQ, per germline (reference sequence). The CDR3 has 13 amino acids. V was cut by 10 bases and J by 5 bases, with 17 bases left in between. CDR3 nucleotide sequence: TGTGCCACCTTGAAGGGGGATTCGTATGGCTACACCTTC. Protein product: CATLKGDSYGYTF.

This clonotype showed up many times. The chain employs TRBV5-6 and TRBJ1-1, with TRBD1 as a possible D gene (5 bases). Germline loops: CDR1 SGHDT, CDR2 YYEEEE. This CDR3 region has 14 residues. V was cut by 6 bases and J by 4 bases, with 16 bases left in between. The CDR3 loop reads CASNVRGVFTEAFF. The CDR3, as DNA: TGTGCCAGCAATGTCAGAGGGGTATTCACTGAAGCTTTCTTT.

This clonotype was recorded a few times. This chain connects TRBV6-6 to TRBJ2-1; no definite D call. CDR1 is MNHNY, CDR2 SVGAGI, per germline (reference sequence). V gave up 7 bases and J gave up 7 bases, with 14 bases separating them. The CDR3 has 13 amino acids. CDR3 residues: CASTPWGGNEQFF. The CDR3 DNA reads as TGTGCCAGCACCCCATGGGGTGGGAATGAGCAGTTCTTC.

The chain combines TRBV14 with TRBJ1-2; perhaps TRBD1 as D (6 bases). The germline V gene has CDR1 SGHDN and CDR2 FVKESK. The V end was cut by 6 bases, the J end by 2 bases, with 19 bases between. The CDR3 length is 16 residues. CDR3 coding DNA: TGTGCCAGCAGTCTAGGGGGTCACGGTGAGAACTATGGCTACACCTTC. Translating gives CASSLGGHGENYGYTF.